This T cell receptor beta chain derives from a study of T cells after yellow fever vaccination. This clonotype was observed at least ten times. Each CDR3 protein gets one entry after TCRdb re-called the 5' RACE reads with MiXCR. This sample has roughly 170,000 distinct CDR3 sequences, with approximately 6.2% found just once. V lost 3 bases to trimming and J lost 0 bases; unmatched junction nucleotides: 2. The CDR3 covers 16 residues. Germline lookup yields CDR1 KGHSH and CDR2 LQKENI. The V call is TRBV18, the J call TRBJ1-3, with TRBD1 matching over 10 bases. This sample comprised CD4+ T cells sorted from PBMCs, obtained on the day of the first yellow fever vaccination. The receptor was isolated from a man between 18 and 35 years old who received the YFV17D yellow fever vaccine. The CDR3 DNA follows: TGTGCCAGCTCACCGGGACAGGGGTACTCTGGAAACACCATATATTTT. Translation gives CASSPGQGYSGNTIYF.